What follows are 9 T cell receptor beta chains derived from one specimen sequenced in a study of T cells after yellow fever vaccination. TCRdb passed the 5' RACE reads through MiXCR, listing each CDR3 protein once. Among 450,000 to 650,000 distinct CDR3 sequences listed, just over 20% were seen once. Source: PBMCs, taken around 3 weeks after the first yellow fever vaccination. These receptors originate from a man aged 18-30 years who received the YFV17D yellow fever vaccine.

V gene TRBV4-2 combines with J gene TRBJ2-1, with D possibly TRBD1 on 6 matching bases. Germline CDR1 LGHNA, CDR2 YNFKEQ. The CDR3 covers 13 residues. Trimming left V 1 base short and J 10 bases short, with 11 bases between. The CDR3 is CASSQVVGTEQFF. CDR3 DNA: TGTGCCAGCAGCCAAGTTGTGGGGACAGAGCAGTTCTTC.

The sample holds a few counts of this clonotype. This chain joins TRBV6-5 and TRBJ2-7, with a tentative D call TRBD1 (5 bases). Trimming left V 3 bases short and J 0 bases short, with 12 bases between. Per germline, CDR1 MNHEY and CDR2 SVGAGI. This CDR3 spans 15 amino acids. The CDR3 DNA is TGTGCCAGCAGTTATGGGGCGGAGAGCTCCTACGAGCAGTACTTC. This encodes CASSYGAESSYEQYF.

The chain joins TRBV18 to TRBJ2-5; no clear D. The CDR3 covers 13 residues. Trimming pared 6 bases from V and 5 bases from J, leaving 13 bases between. Per the germline V gene, CDR1 is KGHSH and CDR2 is LQKENI. CDR3 in DNA: TGTGCCAGCTCCGCCTACACTGCGGAGACCCAGTACTTC. It codes for CASSAYTAETQYF.

This chain joins TRBV7-3 and TRBJ2-1, with 8 bases that match TRBD2. Trimming removed 5 bases from V and 7 bases from J; junction bases left unmatched: 7. The CDR3 is 14 residues long. Germline CDR1 is SGHTA and CDR2 is FQGTGA. In DNA form, the CDR3 reads TGTGCCAGCAGCCCAACCGGGACTAGAAATGAGCAGTTCTTC. It translates to CASSPTGTRNEQFF. The full variable domain, with the rest looked up from reference TRBV7-3 and TRBJ2-1, is GAGVSQTPSNKVTEKGKYVELRCDPISGHTALYWYRQSLGQGPEFLIYFQGTGAADDSGLPNDRFFAVRPEGSVSTLKIQRTERGDSAVYLCASSPTGTRNEQFFGPGTRLTVL.

This chain connects TRBV29-1 to TRBJ2-3; a possible D gene is TRBD1 (5 bases). Trimming took off 3 bases at V and 5 bases at J, with 9 bases between the two ends. The CDR3 has 12 amino acids. Germline-derived CDR1 and CDR2 are SQVTM and ANQGSEA. The CDR3 nucleotides are TGCAGCGTTGACAGGGTTAAAGATACGCAGTATTTT. Its protein is CSVDRVKDTQYF.

This clonotype was counted only a few times. The CDR3 loop reads CASRGVLSTDTQYF. The CDR3 DNA reads TGTGCCAGCAGGGGGGTTCTTAGCACAGATACGCAGTATTTT. This sequence joins TRBV12-3 or TRBV12-4 and TRBJ2-3; D is tentatively TRBD1 or TRBD2 (5 bases each). Trimming took off 6 bases at V and 0 bases at J, with 10 bases between the two ends. The CDR3 has 14 amino acids.

For the CDR3, the DNA is TGCAGCGCCGGGGGTAGCGGGGGTTACGAGCAGTACTTC. Residues: CSAGGSGGYEQYF. The rearrangement uses TRBV29-1 and TRBJ2-7; 9 bases fit TRBD2. Losses at the gene ends were 7 bases for V and 4 bases for J; bases not matched to a gene: 8. Germline V gives CDR1 SQVTM, CDR2 ANQGSEA. The CDR3 extends over 13 amino acids.

The V gene is TRBV5-1, the J gene TRBJ1-4, with TRBD1 matching over 7 bases. The trim removed 4 bases at V and 5 bases at J, leaving 2 bases unmatched. The CDR3 has 13 amino acids. Germline loops: CDR1 SGHRS, CDR2 YFSETQ. The CDR3 region is CASSEGQNEKLFF. The CDR3 DNA follows: TGCGCCAGCAGCGAGGGACAGAATGAAAAACTGTTTTTT.

This clonotype appeared a few times. V and J are TRBV18 and TRBJ1-5; 7 positions agree with TRBD1. V gave up 6 bases and J gave up 5 bases; unmatched junction bases: 13. The CDR3 extends over 16 amino acids. CDR1 KGHSH and CDR2 LQKENI come from the germline V gene. The CDR3 coding sequence is TGTGCCAGCTCCCCAGAACTCCGGGACAGATATCAGCCCCAGCATTTT. Protein: CASSPELRDRYQPQHF. Together with reference TRBV18 and TRBJ1-5, the CDR3 gives the full variable domain: NAGVMQNPRHLVRRRGQEARLRCSPMKGHSHVYWYRQLPEEGLKFMVYLQKENIIDESGMPKERFSAEFPKEGPSILRIQQVVRGDSAAYFCASSPELRDRYQPQHFGDGTRLSIL.